This T cell receptor beta chain is from a study of control samples from healthy donors and cancer patients. Clones were sequenced by immunoSEQ multiplex PCR, and TCRdb holds only the in-frame ones, with some missing. The table has fewer than 90,000 clones, nearly 85% seen once. The sequence came from a man aged 50 to 60 in good health. Sequenced: blood.

The DNA for the CDR3 is TGTGCCAGCAGCTTAGCCCAGGGAAGCGAGCAGTACTTC. It translates to CASSLAQGSEQYF. The gene calls are TRBV7-2 and TRBJ2-7, with D perhaps TRBD1 (5 bases). The CDR3 has 13 residues. The ends were cut back, 0 bases at V and 6 bases at J, with 9 bases in the middle. Germline assignment: CDR1 SGHTA and CDR2 FQGNSA.